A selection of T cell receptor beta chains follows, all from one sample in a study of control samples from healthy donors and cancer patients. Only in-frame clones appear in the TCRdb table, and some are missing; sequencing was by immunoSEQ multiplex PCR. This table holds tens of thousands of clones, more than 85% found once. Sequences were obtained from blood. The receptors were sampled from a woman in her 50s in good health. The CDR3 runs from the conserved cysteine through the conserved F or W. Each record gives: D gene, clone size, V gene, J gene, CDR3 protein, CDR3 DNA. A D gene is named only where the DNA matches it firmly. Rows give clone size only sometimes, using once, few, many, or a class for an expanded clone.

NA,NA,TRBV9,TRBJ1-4,CASSPLGGTNEKLFF,TGTGCCAGCAGCCCCTTAGGGGGGACTAATGAAAAACTGTTTTTT
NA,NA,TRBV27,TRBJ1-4,CASSGWAATNEKLFF,TGTGCCAGCAGTGGCTGGGCAGCAACTAATGAAAAACTGTTTTTT
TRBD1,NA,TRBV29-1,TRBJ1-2,CSLHGPLDRGYGYTF,TGCAGCCTCCACGGGCCCTTGGACAGGGGCTATGGCTACACCTTC
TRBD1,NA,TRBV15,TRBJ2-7,CATSLGQDRTTYEQYF,TGTGCCACCAGCTTGGGGCAGGACAGGACCACCTACGAGCAGTACTTC
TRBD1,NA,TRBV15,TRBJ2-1,CATSSEAPRDRGYEQFF,TGTGCCACCAGCAGCGAGGCCCCCCGGGACAGGGGGTATGAGCAGTTCTTC
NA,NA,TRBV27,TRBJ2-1,CASSWGERSSYNEQFF,TGTGCCAGCAGTTGGGGCGAGCGGAGCTCCTACAATGAGCAGTTCTTC
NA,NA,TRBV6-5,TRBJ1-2,CASGDGRALGGYTF,TGTGCCAGTGGGGATGGACGGGCCCTCGGGGGCTACACCTTC
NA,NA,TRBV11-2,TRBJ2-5,CASSLVHETQYF,TGTGCCAGCAGCTTAGTTCACGAGACCCAGTACTTC
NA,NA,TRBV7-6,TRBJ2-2,CASSRSYLLSTGELFF,TGTGCCAGCAGCAGAAGCTACTTGTTAAGCACCGGGGAGCTGTTTTTT
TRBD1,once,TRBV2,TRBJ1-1,CASSGGSGGVTEAFF,TGTGCCAGCTCAGGAGGGTCAGGGGGAGTCACTGAAGCTTTCTTT
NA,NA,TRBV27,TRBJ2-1,CASSDRDTYNEQFF,TGTGCCAGCAGTGACCGGGACACTTACAATGAGCAGTTCTTC
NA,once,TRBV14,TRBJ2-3,CASSQSTDTQYF,TGTGCCAGCAGCCAAAGCACAGATACGCAGTATTTT
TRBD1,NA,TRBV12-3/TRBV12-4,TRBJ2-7,CASIPTGQREQYF,TGTGCCAGTATCCCCACGGGACAGAGGGAGCAGTACTTC
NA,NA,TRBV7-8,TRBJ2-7,CASSLDNEQYF,TGTGCCAGCAGCTTAGATAACGAGCAGTACTTC
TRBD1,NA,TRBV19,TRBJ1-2,CASKTGDGYTF,TGTGCCAGTAAAACAGGGGATGGCTACACCTTC
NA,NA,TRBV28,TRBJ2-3,CASSEQRDTQYF,TGTGCCAGCAGCGAACAGCGAGATACGCAGTATTTT
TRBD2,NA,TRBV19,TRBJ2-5,CASRRLAGGPGETQYF,TGTGCCAGTAGAAGACTAGCGGGAGGGCCGGGGGAGACCCAGTACTTC
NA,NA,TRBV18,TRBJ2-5,CASSPLYTDQETQYF,TGTGCCAGCTCACCTCTCTACACGGACCAAGAGACCCAGTACTTC
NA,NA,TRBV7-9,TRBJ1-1,CASSLFDTTEAFF,TGTGCCAGCAGCTTATTTGACACCACTGAAGCTTTCTTT
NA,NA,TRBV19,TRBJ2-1,CASSMGNEQFF,TGTGCCAGTAGTATGGGAAATGAGCAGTTCTTC
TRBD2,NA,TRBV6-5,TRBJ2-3,CASNLRLAGSDTQYF,TGTGCCAGCAACCTACGACTAGCGGGTTCAGATACGCAGTATTTT
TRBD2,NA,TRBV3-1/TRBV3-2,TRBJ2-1,CASSQGAGVANEQFF,TGTGCCAGCAGCCAAGGTGCGGGAGTGGCGAATGAGCAGTTCTTC
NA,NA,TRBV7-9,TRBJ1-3,CASSSRMAGNTIYF,TGTGCCAGCAGCTCCAGGATGGCTGGAAACACCATATATTTT
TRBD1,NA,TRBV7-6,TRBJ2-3,CASSLAGGTTDTQYF,TGTGCCAGCAGCTTAGCAGGGGGCACGACAGATACGCAGTATTTT
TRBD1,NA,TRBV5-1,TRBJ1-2,CASSLDQGGYGYTF,TGCGCCAGCAGCTTGGACCAGGGGGGCTATGGCTACACCTTC
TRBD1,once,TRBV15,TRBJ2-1,CATSRDLGQGAEEQFF,TGTGCCACCAGCAGAGATCTCGGACAGGGGGCGGAAGAGCAGTTCTTC
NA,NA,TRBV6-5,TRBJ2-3,CASRPPGAPTDTQYF,TGTGCCAGCAGGCCCCCCGGTGCGCCCACAGATACGCAGTATTTT
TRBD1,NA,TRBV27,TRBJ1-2,CASTGGNYGYTF,TGTGCCAGTACAGGGGGTAACTATGGCTACACCTTC
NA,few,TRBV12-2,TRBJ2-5,CASRSEETQYF,TGTGCAAGTCGCTCCGAAGAGACCCAGTACTTC
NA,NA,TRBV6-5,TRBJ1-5,CASRRDNGDNQPQHF,TGTGCCAGCAGACGGGACAACGGCGACAATCAGCCCCAGCATTTT
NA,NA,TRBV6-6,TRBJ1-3,CASSVGPDTIYF,TGTGCCAGCAGTGTGGGGCCAGACACCATATATTTT
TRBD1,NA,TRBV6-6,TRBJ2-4,CASSNGQGKGKNIQYF,TGTGCCAGCAGTAACGGACAGGGGAAGGGCAAAAACATTCAGTACTTC
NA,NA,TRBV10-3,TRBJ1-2,CASVNIAGPGSNYGYTF,TGTGCCTCCGTTAATATCGCAGGGCCAGGATCCAACTATGGCTACACCTTC
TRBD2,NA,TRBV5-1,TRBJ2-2,CASSLFSGRPNTGELFF,TGCGCCAGCAGCTTGTTTAGCGGGAGACCGAACACCGGGGAGCTGTTTTTT
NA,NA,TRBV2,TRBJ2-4,CASRVGQRNIQYF,TGTGCCAGCAGGGTAGGACAGCGAAACATTCAGTACTTC
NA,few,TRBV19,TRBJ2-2,CASRYRGRDTGELFF,TGTGCCAGTAGATATCGCGGGCGGGACACCGGGGAGCTGTTTTTT
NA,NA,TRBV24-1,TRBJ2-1,CATSLWNNEQFF,TGTGCCACCAGCCTGTGGAACAATGAGCAGTTCTTC
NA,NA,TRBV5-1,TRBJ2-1,CASSLAANNEQFF,TGCGCCAGCAGCTTGGCGGCAAACAATGAGCAGTTCTTC
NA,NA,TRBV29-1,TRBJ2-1,CSVGRSMSNEQFF,TGCAGCGTTGGCCGAAGTATGAGCAATGAGCAGTTCTTC